The 21 T cell receptor beta chains listed next were all sequenced from one sample in a study of T cells in Graves' hyperthyroidism and ophthalmopathy. Amplification of TCR beta CDR3 regions was performed using RNA transcripts as template. TCR CDR3 underwent first-round RT-PCR with the HTBI primer set. MiXCR was run by TCRdb on the multiplex PCR reads, yielding one entry per CDR3 protein. This table holds 400,000 to 550,000 distinct CDR3 sequences, less than 25% found once. The sample consisted of blood. The source is a woman in her twenties or thirties with Graves' ophthalmopathy.

The table lists this clonotype with many counts. The chain couples TRBV19 to TRBJ1-5; D is uncertain. V was clipped by 5 bases and J by 3 bases, with 14 bases between them. This CDR3 has 15 residues. Germline CDR1 is LNHDA and CDR2 is SQIVND (reference sequence). Here the CDR3 DNA reads TGTGCCAGTAGTCTCGGGGAGACCTACAATCAGCCCCAGCATTTT. It codes for CASSLGETYNQPQHF.

The table lists this clonotype with a few counts. This chain links TRBV6-1 with TRBJ1-2, with D possibly TRBD1 on 6 matching bases. This CDR3 has 14 residues. V was pared by 2 bases and J by 4 bases, with 11 bases between. Germline V gives CDR1 MNHNS, CDR2 SASEGT. In DNA form, the CDR3 reads TGTGCCAGCAGTGAAATGGGACAACTCTATGGCTACACCTTC. Translating it yields CASSEMGQLYGYTF.

This clonotype was observed at least ten times. Its ends do not fully match the called genes, so a read error is possible. The chain has TRBV6-5 and TRBJ1-5; TRBD1 agrees at 12 bases. Germline CDR1 is MNHEY and CDR2 is SVGAGI. The CDR3 is 16 residues long. This CDR3 is CASSNSGTGGFQPQHF. CDR3 DNA sequence: TGTGCCAGCAGTAACTCCGGGACAGGGGGCTTTCAGCCCCAGCATTTT.

The V gene is TRBV27, the J gene TRBJ2-7; TRBD1 is a possible D gene (6 bases). CDR3 length: 11 amino acids. CDR1 is MNHEY and CDR2 is SMNVEV in the germline V gene (reference sequence). Trimming cost V 8 bases and J 4 bases, with 9 bases left between them. CDR3 coding DNA: TGTGCCAGCGGGACACTTTACGAGCAGTACTTC. Translating it yields CASGTLYEQYF.

The chain carries TRBV27 and TRBJ1-5; perhaps TRBD1 as D (6 bases). This CDR3 is built from 14 residues. In germline, CDR1 is MNHEY, CDR2 SMNVEV (reference sequence). V was cut by 2 bases and J by 5 bases, with 10 bases left in between. CDR3 DNA: TGTGCCAGCAGTTTAATGGGGGGCTATCAGCCCCAGCATTTT. Its protein is CASSLMGGYQPQHF.

This clonotype was seen ten or more times. The chain combines TRBV12-3 or TRBV12-4 with TRBJ2-7, with 10 bases identical to TRBD2. This CDR3 comprises 15 residues. The junction had 6 bases not matched to a gene; V was cut back by 3 bases and J by 4 bases. The CDR3 DNA is TGTGCCAGCAGTTTGCGACTAGCGGGTCTGTACGAGCAGTACTTC. Translation: CASSLRLAGLYEQYF.

The chain links TRBV9 to TRBJ2-5; 7 bases fit TRBD2. The CDR3 is made up of 19 amino acids. Germline V lookup: CDR1 SGDLS, CDR2 YYNGEE. V dropped 2 bases and J dropped 5; count of bases not matched to a gene: 21. The DNA of the CDR3 is TGTGCCAGCAGCGTTGAGCAGGGAACCGCGGGAGACATTGGGGAGACCCAGTACTTC. It yields the protein CASSVEQGTAGDIGETQYF.

This clonotype occurred a few times. The chain is built from TRBV9 and TRBJ2-5; 7 bases fit TRBD2. V lost 4 bases and J lost 4; bases outside the gene matches: 10. Germline V CDR1 and CDR2: SGDLS, YYNGEE. The CDR3 length is 15 residues. Written as DNA, the CDR3 is TGTGCCAGCAGCTCCGGACTAGAAGGGCGAGAGACCCAGTACTTC. Translated, it gives CASSSGLEGRETQYF.

This clonotype was seen repeatedly, ten times or more. The J gene is TRBJ2-7, the V gene TRBV10-3; 7 nucleotides agree with TRBD1. Germline values: CDR1 ENHRY, CDR2 SYGVKD. Losses at the gene ends were 9 bases for V and 5 bases for J; bases not matched to a gene: 13. The CDR3 runs to 14 residues. The CDR3 reads CAIRSGTADHEQYF. CDR3 nucleotide sequence: TGTGCCATTCGCTCGGGGACAGCCGACCACGAGCAGTACTTC.

This clonotype was recorded many times. The chain couples TRBV24-1 to TRBJ1-1; D unresolved. The CDR3 totals 14 residues. Germline CDR1 and CDR2: KGHDR and SFDVKD. V was cut by 0 bases and J by 4 bases, with 8 bases left in between. The CDR3 DNA reads TGTGCCACCAGTGATTTGCCCAGGAGCACTGAAGCTTTCTTT. Residues: CATSDLPRSTEAFF.

This clonotype was counted many times. The chain joins TRBV6-1 to TRBJ1-5; a possible D gene is TRBD1 (5 bases). Trimming stripped 1 base from V and 7 bases from J, with 11 bases between. Germline CDR1 reads MNHNS; CDR2 reads SASEGT. The CDR3 runs to 14 residues. Here the CDR3 reads CASSEVSGNQPQHF. As DNA, the CDR3 is TGTGCCAGCAGTGAAGTATCAGGGAACCAGCCCCAGCATTTT.

In this sample, this clonotype turned up many times. The chain recombines TRBV29-1 with TRBJ1-1, with unresolved D. The CDR3 runs 12 residues. Trimming removed 7 bases at V and 0 bases at J, with 9 bases between. Germline V gene lookup returns CDR1 SQVTM and CDR2 ANQGSEA. The CDR3 region is CSAQRVNTEAFF. The CDR3 DNA reads as TGCAGCGCTCAAAGGGTGAACACTGAAGCTTTCTTT. Based on the CDR3 plus reference TRBV29-1 and TRBJ1-1, the full variable domain is SAVISQKPSRDICQRGTSLTIQCQVDSQVTMMFWYRQQPGQSLTLIATANQGSEATYESGFVIDKFPISRPNLTFSTLTVSNMSPEDSSIYLCSAQRVNTEAFFGQGTRLTVV.

This clonotype appeared many times. The J gene is TRBJ1-2, the V gene TRBV25-1; TRBD1 agrees at 7 bases. CDR3 length: 12 amino acids. From germline, CDR1 is MGHDK and CDR2 SYGVNS. J lost 8 bases, V lost 8 bases, and 8 bases had no gene match. The DNA of the CDR3 is TGTGCCAGCCGACAACCGGGACAGGGCTACACCTTC. As protein: CASRQPGQGYTF.

The table lists this clonotype with many counts. The chain employs TRBV29-1 and TRBJ1-3, with D uncertain. The germline V gene encodes CDR1 SQVTM and CDR2 ANQGSEA. This CDR3 region has 11 residues. V lost 6 bases to trimming and J lost 5 bases, with 8 bases between them. The DNA of the CDR3 is TGCAGCGTCGTGTTTCGAAACACCATATATTTT. It translates to CSVVFRNTIYF.

This clonotype showed up many times. The chain combines TRBV6-5 with TRBJ2-5; TRBD2 is a possible D gene (5 bases). The CDR3 totals 14 residues. CDR1 MNHEY and CDR2 SVGAGI come from the germline V gene. Trimming stripped 0 bases from V and 4 bases from J, with 9 bases between. CDR3 nucleotides: TGTGCCAGCAGTTACTCGAGGGTCGGAGAGACCCAGTACTTC. Translating gives CASSYSRVGETQYF.

This clonotype was observed many times. The chain carries TRBV3-1 and TRBJ2-7; unclear D gene. Germline-derived CDR1 and CDR2 are LGHDT and YNNKEL (reference sequence). Trimming took off 3 bases at V and 1 base at J, with 10 bases between the two ends. The CDR3 sequence is 14 residues long. The CDR3 reads CASSQRLGSYEQYF. In nucleotides, the CDR3 is TGTGCCAGCAGCCAGAGGCTAGGATCCTACGAGCAGTACTTC.

The genes are TRBV5-1 and TRBJ1-2; tentative D call: TRBD1 (6 bases). CDR1 and CDR2 from the germline V gene are SGHRS and YFSETQ. CDR3 length: 19 amino acids. Trimming cost V 6 bases and J 3 bases, with 30 bases left between them. Written as DNA, the CDR3 is TGCGCCAGCACCGAGGGTTACAAGGCACAGGGAATCGTCTACTATGGCTACACCTTC. Residues: CASTEGYKAQGIVYYGYTF.

The genes are TRBV12-3 or TRBV12-4 and TRBJ2-5; D ambiguous. CDR3 size: 13 residues. V was trimmed by 3 bases and J by 2 bases, leaving 7 bases between them. The CDR3 spells CASSLRWQETQYF. The CDR3 DNA sequence: TGTGCCAGCAGTTTGCGGTGGCAAGAGACCCAGTACTTC.

The chain is built from TRBV28 and TRBJ1-2; 9 nucleotides agree with TRBD1. This CDR3 has 16 residues. The germline gives CDR1 MDHEN, CDR2 SYDVKM. With V trimmed by 5 bases and J by 3 bases, 10 bases remained unmatched. The CDR3 sequence is CASSQLNRGQYYGYTF. In nucleotides, the CDR3 is TGTGCCAGCAGTCAACTTAACAGGGGGCAGTACTATGGCTACACCTTC.

The V gene is TRBV3-1, the J gene TRBJ1-1, with D possibly being TRBD1 (6 bases). Trimming removed 3 bases at V and 0 bases at J, with 11 bases between. Per germline, CDR1 LGHDT and CDR2 YNNKEL (reference sequence). This CDR3 comprises 15 residues. Here the CDR3 reads CASSQVGQMNTEAFF. DNA of the CDR3: TGTGCCAGCAGCCAGGTAGGACAGATGAACACTGAAGCTTTCTTT.

This clonotype came up many times. The chain combines TRBV5-1 with TRBJ1-1, with D possibly being TRBD1 (5 bases). CDR3 length: 13 residues. Germline values: CDR1 SGHRS, CDR2 YFSETQ. V was pared by 4 bases and J by 8 bases, with 15 bases between. The CDR3 region is CASSPRGWQEAFF. The CDR3 nucleotides read TGCGCCAGCAGCCCCCGGGGGTGGCAGGAAGCTTTCTTT.